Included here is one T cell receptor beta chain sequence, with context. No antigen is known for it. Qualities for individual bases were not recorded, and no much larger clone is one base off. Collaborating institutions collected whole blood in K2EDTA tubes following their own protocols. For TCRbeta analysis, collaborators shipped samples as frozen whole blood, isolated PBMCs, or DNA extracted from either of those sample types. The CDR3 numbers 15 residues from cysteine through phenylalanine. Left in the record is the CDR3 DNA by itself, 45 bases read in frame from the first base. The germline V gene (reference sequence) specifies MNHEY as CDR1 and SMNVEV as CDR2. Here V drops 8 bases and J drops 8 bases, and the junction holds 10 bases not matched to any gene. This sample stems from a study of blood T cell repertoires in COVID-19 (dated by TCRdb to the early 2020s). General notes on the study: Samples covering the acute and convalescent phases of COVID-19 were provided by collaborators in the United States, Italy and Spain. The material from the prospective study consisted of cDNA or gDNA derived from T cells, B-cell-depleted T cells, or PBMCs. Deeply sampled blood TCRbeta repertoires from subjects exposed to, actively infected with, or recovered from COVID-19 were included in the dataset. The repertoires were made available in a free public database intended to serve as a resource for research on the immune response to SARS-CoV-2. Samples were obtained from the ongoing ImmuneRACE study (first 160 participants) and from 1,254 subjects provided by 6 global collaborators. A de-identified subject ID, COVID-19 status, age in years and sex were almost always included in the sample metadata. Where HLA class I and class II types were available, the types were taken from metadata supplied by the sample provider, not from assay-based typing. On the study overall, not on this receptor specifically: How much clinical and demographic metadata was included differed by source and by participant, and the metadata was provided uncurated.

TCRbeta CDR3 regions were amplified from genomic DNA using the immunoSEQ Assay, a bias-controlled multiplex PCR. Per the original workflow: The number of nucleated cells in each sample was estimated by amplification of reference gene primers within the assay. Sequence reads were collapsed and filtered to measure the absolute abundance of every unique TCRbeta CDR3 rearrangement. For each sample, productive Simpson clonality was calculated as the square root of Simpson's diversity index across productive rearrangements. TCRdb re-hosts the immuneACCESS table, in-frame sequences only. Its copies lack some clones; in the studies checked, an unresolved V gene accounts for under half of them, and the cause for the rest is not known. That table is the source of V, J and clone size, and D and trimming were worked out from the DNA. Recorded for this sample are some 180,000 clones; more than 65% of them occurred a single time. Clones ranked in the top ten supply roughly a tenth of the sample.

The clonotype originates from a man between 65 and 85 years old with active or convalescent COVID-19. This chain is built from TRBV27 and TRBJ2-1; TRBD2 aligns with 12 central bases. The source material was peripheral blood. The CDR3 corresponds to CASCSTSGRTHEQFF. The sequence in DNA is TGTGCCAGCTGCTCCACTAGCGGGAGGACCCATGAGCAGTTCTTC.